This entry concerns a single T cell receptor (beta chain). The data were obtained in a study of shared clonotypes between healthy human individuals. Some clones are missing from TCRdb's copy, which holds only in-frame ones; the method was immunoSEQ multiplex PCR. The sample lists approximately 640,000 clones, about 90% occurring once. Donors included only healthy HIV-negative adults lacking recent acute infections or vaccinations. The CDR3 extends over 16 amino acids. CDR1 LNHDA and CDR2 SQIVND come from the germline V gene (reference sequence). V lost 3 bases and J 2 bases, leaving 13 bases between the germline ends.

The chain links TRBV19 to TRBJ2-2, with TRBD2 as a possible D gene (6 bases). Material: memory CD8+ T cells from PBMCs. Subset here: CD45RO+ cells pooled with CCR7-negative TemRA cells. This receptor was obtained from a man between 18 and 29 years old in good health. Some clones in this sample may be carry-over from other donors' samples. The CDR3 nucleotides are TGTGCCAGTAGTATTTGGGGGAGGCCCAACACCGGGGAGCTGTTTTTT. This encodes CASSIWGRPNTGELFF. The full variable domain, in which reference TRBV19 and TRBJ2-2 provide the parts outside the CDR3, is DGGITQSPKYLFRKEGQNVTLSCEQNLNHDAMYWYRQDPGQGLRLIYYSQIVNDFQKGDIAEGYSVSREKKESFPLTVTSAQKNPTAFYLCASSIWGRPNTGELFFGEGSRLTVL.